This entry features one T cell receptor (beta chain) sequence. Antigen specificity is unknown. This sample is part of a study of T-cell memory formation after mild COVID-19. TCRdb reprocessed the 5' RACE reads via MiXCR and lists one record per CDR3 protein. Counted here are 470,000 or so distinct CDR3 sequences, over 15% occurring once; the ten biggest clones make up 9% to 15%. Study-level points and caveats: Clones that contracted from day 15 to 85 were balanced CD4/CD8, while later expanders leaned CD4+.

Sequenced material: PBMCs or a T cell subset sorted from them (not recorded which). The clonotype originates from an adult woman who had mild COVID-19 (a few samples of this study predate the infection). Cell type and time point are not known.

The CDR3 DNA sequence: TGTGCCAGCAGTGCCGGTTTAGGACAGGGAAGTCTCGGCTACACCTTC. The encoded protein is CASSAGLGQGSLGYTF. The rearrangement joins TRBV25-1 to TRBJ1-2; 8 bases match TRBD1. J gave up 8 bases and V 4 bases, and 15 bases lay outside the gene matches. The CDR3 runs 16 residues. In germline, CDR1 is MGHDK, CDR2 SYGVNS.